This TCR beta chain was recorded in a study of OX40 agonist ivuxolimab in advanced cancers. Overall study findings and caveats: Patients with a partial response at 0.1-3.0 mg/kg had among the lowest clonal expansion. Both CD4+ and CD8+ T cell populations in blood had undergone clonal expansion by week 6 at 0.1 to 3.0 mg/kg.

This clone was picked up a small number of times. What it binds is unknown. CDR1 and CDR2 (germline): MNHEY, SMNVEV (reference sequence). The junction had 12 bases not matched to a gene; V was cut back by 5 bases and J by 1 base. This CDR3 has 17 residues. Libraries were prepared by immunoSEQ multiplex PCR; TCRdb keeps only in-frame clonotypes and omits some of them. The table includes tens of thousands of clones, 92% detected once. The material sequenced was CD4+ or CD8+ T cells sorted from blood, taken in a trial of the OX40 agonist ivuxolimab. This chain links TRBV27 with TRBJ1-2; 8 positions match TRBD1. This sequence was found in an adult with an advanced solid tumor such as melanoma, head and neck, liver or kidney cancer. The chain's CDR3 is CASSPTRQGTLNYGYTF. In DNA, the CDR3 is TGTGCCAGCAGTCCTACCCGACAGGGGACCCTTAACTATGGCTACACCTTC.